Reported below is one T cell receptor (beta chain). TCRdb keeps only in-frame clones here, not all; method: immunoSEQ multiplex PCR. Of 100,000 or so clones listed, approximately 85% were seen once; the top ten hold 3% to 4.5%. This specimen comes from a study of OX40 agonist ivuxolimab in advanced cancers. In the study overall: Averaging 60 years in age, with a range of about 23 to 85, the cohort was around 87% male.

CDR3 size: 14 residues. Losses at the gene ends were 1 base for V and 1 base for J; bases not matched to a gene: 0. Per germline, CDR1 SGHDT and CDR2 YYEEEE. The source material was CD4+ or CD8+ T cells sorted from blood, sampled in a trial of the OX40 agonist ivuxolimab. The clonotype originates from an adult with an advanced solid tumor such as melanoma, head and neck, liver or kidney cancer. V is TRBV5-6 and J is TRBJ1-1; 8 bases fit TRBD1. The CDR3 sequence is CASSLTGGNTEAFF. CDR3 in DNA: TGTGCCAGCAGCTTGACAGGGGGGAACACTGAAGCTTTCTTT.